A selection of T cell receptor beta chains follows, all from one sample in a study of Ad26.COV2.S vaccination and SARS-CoV-2 variants. The assay was immunoSEQ multiplex PCR, and TCRdb's table has in-frame clones only and misses some. The sample contains approximately 460,000 clones, 89% of which appear only once. The sequences come from peripheral blood, collected in a trial of Ad26.COV2.S vaccine versus placebo. All receptors derive from a person aged 18 to 65 who received the Ad26.COV2.S COVID-19 vaccine or a placebo. CDR3s include the opening cysteine and the closing phenylalanine or tryptophan. D genes are given only for firm matches. Where a row states a size, it is once, few, many or the class of an expanded clone; other rows omit it.

12,TRBV27,TRBJ1-1,.,.,CASSSAGTEAFF,TGTGCCAGCTCCTCGGCGGGCACTGAAGCTTTCTTT
14,TRBV27,TRBJ2-7,.,.,CASSLRAGAGEQYF,TGTGCCAGCAGTTTAAGGGCAGGGGCGGGCGAGCAGTACTTC
15,TRBV7-9,TRBJ1-4,.,.,CASSQPVGTNEKLFF,TGTGCCAGCAGCCAGCCGGTGGGAACTAATGAAAAACTGTTTTTT
15,TRBV19,TRBJ1-1,.,TRBD1,CASSIVEGAGTEAFF,TGTGCCAGTAGTATAGTTGAGGGGGCTGGGACTGAAGCTTTCTTT
14,TRBV6-2/TRBV6-3,TRBJ1-5,once,.,CASSIRGPNQPQHF,TGTGCCAGCAGTATTCGGGGACCGAATCAGCCCCAGCATTTT
15,TRBV5-6,TRBJ2-7,.,TRBD1,CASSLDWDSAYEQYF,TGTGCCAGCAGCTTGGATTGGGACAGTGCCTACGAGCAGTACTTC
14,TRBV27,TRBJ2-1,.,.,CASPEGRSYNEQFF,TGTGCCAGCCCGGAGGGTAGATCCTACAATGAGCAGTTCTTC
17,TRBV11-2,TRBJ2-7,many,TRBD1,CASSLGTGGQSSYEQYF,TGTGCCAGCAGCTTAGGGACAGGGGGACAATCTTCCTACGAGCAGTACTTC
14,TRBV3-1/TRBV3-2,TRBJ2-1,.,.,CASSQPQGRDEQFF,TGTGCCAGCAGCCAACCACAGGGTAGGGATGAGCAGTTCTTC
20,TRBV27,TRBJ2-7,.,.,CASALNTGLGDDRRVDEQYF,TGTGCCAGCGCCCTCAACACAGGGCTTGGGGATGATCGTCGTGTGGACGAGCAGTACTTC
11,TRBV12-3/TRBV12-4,TRBJ2-3,.,.,CASRRQDTQYF,TGTGCCAGCAGGAGACAGGATACGCAGTATTTT
14,TRBV6-2/TRBV6-3,TRBJ2-6,many,.,CASSYSNGANVLTF,TGTGCCAGCAGTTACTCGAATGGGGCCAACGTCCTGACTTTC
13,TRBV15,TRBJ2-2,.,.,CATRRLSTGELFF,TGTGCCACCCGACGACTTTCCACCGGGGAGCTGTTTTTT
16,TRBV2,TRBJ2-7,.,.,CASTAIPRSVRYEQYF,TGTGCCAGCACCGCGATTCCCCGGAGCGTCCGCTACGAGCAGTACTTC
13,TRBV6-5,TRBJ1-1,.,TRBD1,CASSYSTGSEAFF,TGTGCCAGCAGTTACTCGACAGGGAGTGAAGCTTTCTTT
13,TRBV19,TRBJ1-4,.,.,CASKQDLSEKLFF,TGTGCCAGTAAACAGGATTTAAGTGAAAAACTGTTTTTT
17,TRBV15,TRBJ1-1,.,.,CATSGLKSGRWNTEAFF,TGTGCCACCAGCGGTCTAAAATCAGGGAGGTGGAACACTGAAGCTTTCTTT
16,TRBV6-5,TRBJ2-5,.,TRBD1,CASSYIGQGAWETQYF,TGTGCCAGCAGTTACATAGGACAGGGGGCTTGGGAGACCCAGTACTTC
16,TRBV5-1,TRBJ2-5,.,TRBD1,CASSLVQGEGQETQYF,TGCGCCAGCAGCTTGGTACAGGGGGAAGGCCAAGAGACCCAGTACTTC
19,TRBV13,TRBJ2-1,.,TRBD1,CASSGRTGSSLTVHNEQFF,TGTGCCAGCAGCGGCCGGACAGGGAGTTCGCTGACAGTCCACAATGAGCAGTTCTTC
17,TRBV5-4,TRBJ2-3,.,TRBD2,CASSRQGTSGNTDTQYF,TGTGCCAGCAGCCGACAGGGCACTAGCGGGAACACAGATACGCAGTATTTT
14,TRBV18,TRBJ1-5,.,.,CASSPLPGGQPQHF,TGTGCCAGCTCACCACTTCCGGGCGGCCAGCCCCAGCATTTT
13,TRBV7-6,TRBJ1-1,.,.,CASSSQYYTQAFF,TGTGCCAGCAGCTCGCAGTATTATACTCAAGCTTTCTTT
14,TRBV15,TRBJ2-2,.,.,CATSRPGGTGELFF,TGTGCCACCAGCAGACCAGGTGGGACCGGGGAGCTGTTTTTT
16,TRBV27,TRBJ2-2,.,.,CASSLGSGWNTGELFF,TGTGCCAGCAGTTTAGGGTCAGGGTGGAACACCGGGGAGCTGTTTTTT
14,TRBV19,TRBJ1-2,.,.,CASSRSRENYGYTF,TGTGCCAGTAGTAGGTCCAGGGAGAACTATGGCTACACCTTC
15,TRBV10-3,TRBJ2-7,.,.,CAISVAGVGSNEQYF,TGTGCCATCAGTGTGGCAGGGGTCGGTTCAAACGAGCAGTACTTC
14,TRBV9,TRBJ2-3,.,.,CASSVEWPTDTQYF,TGTGCCAGCAGCGTAGAGTGGCCCACAGATACGCAGTATTTT
15,TRBV5-1,TRBJ2-7,.,.,CASSLEPRVRNEQYF,TGCGCCAGCAGCTTGGAACCCAGGGTCCGCAACGAGCAGTACTTC
14,TRBV28,TRBJ2-7,.,.,CASSTPGVVYEQYF,TGTGCCAGCAGCACCCCAGGGGTAGTCTACGAGCAGTACTTC
13,TRBV3-1/TRBV3-2,TRBJ1-3,.,.,CASSQTPGNTIYF,TGTGCCAGCAGCCAGACCCCTGGAAACACCATATATTTT
18,TRBV4-1,TRBJ1-1,once,.,CASSQATGRGRSNTEAFF,TGCGCCAGCAGCCAGGCCACAGGGCGGGGGAGGTCTAACACTGAAGCTTTCTTT
17,TRBV5-4,TRBJ2-1,.,TRBD2,CASSLVVASSGVNEQFF,TGTGCCAGCAGCTTGGTGGTTGCGTCTAGCGGGGTGAATGAGCAGTTCTTC
15,TRBV2,TRBJ1-6,.,.,CASSELAIPNSPLHF,TGTGCCAGCAGTGAATTGGCCATCCCTAATTCACCCCTCCACTTT
14,TRBV18,TRBJ1-1,few,.,CASSPLRMNTEAFF,TGTGCCAGCTCACCTCTGAGGATGAACACTGAAGCTTTCTTT
12,TRBV11-3,TRBJ2-1,once,.,CASSLGPHEQFF,TGTGCCAGCAGCTTAGGCCCCCATGAGCAGTTCTTC
13,TRBV30,TRBJ1-5,.,.,CAWSVQGLEPQHF,TGTGCCTGGAGTGTCCAGGGCCTCGAACCCCAGCATTTT
14,TRBV9,TRBJ1-5,.,.,CASSGQYSNQPQHF,TGTGCCAGCAGTGGACAGTATAGCAATCAGCCCCAGCATTTT
13,TRBV24-1,TRBJ1-3,.,.,CATSPGWGNTIYF,TGTGCCACCAGTCCAGGGTGGGGAAACACCATATATTTT
20,TRBV27,TRBJ2-5,.,TRBD2,CASSPWTSGRLLPSQETQYF,TGTGCCAGCAGTCCTTGGACTAGCGGGAGACTTTTACCCTCTCAAGAGACCCAGTACTTC
13,TRBV10-1,TRBJ2-1,.,.,CASSEPPGDEQFF,TGCGCCAGCAGTGAGCCCCCGGGGGATGAGCAGTTCTTC
17,TRBV9,TRBJ1-6,.,.,CASSVAPAQGNNSPLHF,TGTGCCAGCAGCGTAGCGCCCGCCCAGGGTAATAATTCACCCCTCCACTTT
14,TRBV28,TRBJ2-7,.,TRBD1,CASSLVGQGARQYF,TGTGCCAGCAGTTTAGTGGGACAGGGGGCGAGGCAGTACTTC
17,TRBV4-2,TRBJ1-3,.,.,CASSQGGTFFSGNTIYF,TGTGCCAGCAGCCAAGGAGGGACCTTTTTCTCTGGAAACACCATATATTTT
15,TRBV5-1,TRBJ1-6,.,.,CASSSGTVYNSPLHF,TGCGCCAGCAGCTCCGGGACGGTCTATAATTCACCCCTCCACTTT
16,TRBV9,TRBJ1-2,.,.,CASSAGRDATNYGYTF,TGTGCCAGCAGCGCGGGACGGGACGCGACTAACTATGGCTACACCTTC
13,TRBV7-2,TRBJ1-2,.,.,CASSLRVRGGYTF,TGTGCCAGCAGCTTACGCGTCAGGGGAGGCTACACCTTC
11,TRBV6-5,TRBJ2-7,.,.,CASSYPGTQYF,TGTGCCAGCAGTTACCCGGGGACGCAGTACTTC
14,TRBV13,TRBJ2-1,.,TRBD2,CASKAGTSGNEQFF,TGTGCCAGCAAGGCGGGGACTAGCGGAAATGAGCAGTTCTTC
11,TRBV11-2,TRBJ2-5,few,.,CASSFGETQYF,TGTGCCAGCAGCTTCGGAGAGACCCAGTACTTC
16,TRBV5-1,TRBJ1-1,.,.,CASVGGGGDANTEAFF,TGCGCCAGCGTGGGAGGTGGGGGAGATGCGAACACTGAAGCTTTCTTT
14,TRBV3-1/TRBV3-2,TRBJ1-2,.,.,CASSQDPSGRGYTF,TGTGCCAGCAGCCAAGATCCAAGTGGAAGGGGCTACACCTTC
13,TRBV12-3/TRBV12-4,TRBJ1-5,.,.,CASSYRQNQPQHF,TGTGCCAGCAGTTATAGACAGAATCAGCCCCAGCATTTT
14,TRBV6-2/TRBV6-3,TRBJ1-6,.,.,CASSYVSSNSPLHF,TGTGCCAGCAGTTACGTAAGCAGTAATTCACCCCTCCACTTT
14,TRBV10-3,TRBJ2-7,once,TRBD1,CAISESDRGNEQYF,TGTGCCATCAGTGAGTCTGACAGGGGGAACGAGCAGTACTTC
16,TRBV4-1,TRBJ2-5,.,.,CASSHHPQGRGETQYF,TGCGCCAGCAGCCACCACCCCCAGGGGCGCGGGGAGACCCAGTACTTC
15,TRBV5-1,TRBJ2-7,once,TRBD2,CASSSHTTSSYEQYF,TGCGCCAGCAGCTCCCATACGACTAGCAGCTACGAGCAGTACTTC
15,TRBV19,TRBJ1-1,.,.,CASSPRGQTNTEAFF,TGTGCCAGTAGTCCCCGAGGACAGACGAACACTGAAGCTTTCTTT